These 30 T cell receptor beta chains originate from one sample sequenced in a study of OX40 agonist ivuxolimab in advanced cancers. Produced via immunoSEQ multiplex PCR; TCRdb's table is partial and in-frame only. The sample has 79,000 or so clones; approximately 85% are singletons. The sample consisted of CD4+ or CD8+ T cells sorted from blood, taken in a trial of the OX40 agonist ivuxolimab. These receptor sequences come from an adult with an advanced solid tumor such as melanoma, head and neck, liver or kidney cancer.

This clone was seen just once. This chain links TRBV7-2 with TRBJ2-3; 12 nucleotides match TRBD2. The V gene end was trimmed by 5 bases and the J gene end by 1 base; junction bases not matched to a gene: 4. Germline V gene lookup returns CDR1 SGHTA and CDR2 FQGNSA. This CDR3 is built from 16 residues. CDR3 DNA: TGTGCCAGCAGCCCAGCTAGCGGGGGGGGCACAGATACGCAGTATTTT. It translates to CASSPASGGGTDTQYF.

V and J are TRBV10-3 and TRBJ1-4; no definite D call. The V end lost 6 bases, the J end lost 8 bases, and 10 bases lay between the germline ends. The germline V gene has CDR1 ENHRY and CDR2 SYGVKD. CDR3 length equals 12 residues. CDR3 loop: CAISPTLEKLFF. The DNA for the CDR3 is TGTGCCATCAGCCCGACGTTGGAAAAACTGTTTTTT.

The chain carries TRBV7-2 and TRBJ1-5; D is unclear. The CDR3 consists of 16 residues. V was cut by 0 bases and J by 4 bases, with 13 bases left in between. CDR1 is SGHTA and CDR2 is FQGNSA in the germline V gene. This chain's CDR3 is CASSLARAGTNQPQHF. CDR3 bases: TGTGCCAGCAGCTTAGCGCGTGCAGGAACAAATCAGCCCCAGCATTTT.

The chain joins TRBV7-9 to TRBJ1-2, with TRBD1 as a possible D gene (5 bases). This CDR3 comprises 13 residues. V was shortened by 5 bases and J by 9 bases, with 16 bases between the two germline ends. Germline V CDR1 and CDR2: SEHNR, FQNEAQ (reference sequence). In DNA form, the CDR3 reads TGTGCCAGCAGCCCCCCTGGGGGTTTGAGCTACACCTTC. It yields the protein CASSPPGGLSYTF.

The rearrangement links TRBV6-5 to TRBJ2-3; possibly TRBD1 for D (5 bases). Trimming cost V 7 bases and J 3 bases, with 14 bases left between them. CDR3 size: 14 residues. Looked up from germline, CDR1 is MNHEY and CDR2 is SVGAGI. CDR3 DNA: TGTGCCAGCACCGACGGGCAGGGTACAGATACGCAGTATTTT. Translation gives CASTDGQGTDTQYF.

The CDR3 region is CASSTRVANEKLFF. CDR3 nucleotides: TGTGCCAGTAGTACTCGGGTGGCTAATGAAAAACTGTTTTTT. The J gene is TRBJ1-4, the V gene TRBV19, with D uncertain. Germline loops: CDR1 LNHDA, CDR2 SQIVND (reference sequence). Between the trimmed V and J ends, which lost 4 bases and 3 bases, there was a span of 9 bases. There are 14 residues in the CDR3.

V usage is TRBV7-9 and J usage is TRBJ1-1; tentatively, D is TRBD1 (6 bases). This CDR3 has 15 residues. Germline V gene sequence: CDR1 SEHNR, CDR2 FQNEAQ (reference sequence). V was pared by 6 bases and J by 5 bases, with 19 bases between. The CDR3 here is CASSLRGGPGTEAFF. Written as DNA, the CDR3 is TGTGCCAGCAGTCTAAGGGGGGGCCCGGGGACTGAAGCTTTCTTT.

The chain employs TRBV2 and TRBJ2-5, with 8 bases fitting TRBD1. Trimming cost V 9 bases and J 5 bases; bases outside gene matches: 17. CDR3 length: 16 amino acids. Germline V gives CDR1 SNHLY, CDR2 FYNNEI. CDR3 in DNA: TGTGCCAGTACCCGGGACAGGATCGGCACTACGGAGACCCAGTACTTC. Protein sequence: CASTRDRIGTTETQYF.

This clone was seen only a few times. The gene calls are TRBV6-5 and TRBJ1-5, with D perhaps matching TRBD1 (5 bases). Trimming removed 9 bases from V and 6 bases from J, with 15 bases in between. The CDR3 is made up of 13 amino acids. Germline lookup yields CDR1 MNHEY and CDR2 SVGAGI. The CDR3 loop reads CASMGGISQPQHF. For the CDR3, the DNA is TGTGCCAGTATGGGGGGGATTAGTCAGCCCCAGCATTTT.

The chain links TRBV11-2 to TRBJ2-2; no firm D call. The germline CDR1 and CDR2 sequences are SGHAT and FQNNGV. The CDR3 sequence is 14 residues long. The V end lost 1 base, the J end lost 2 bases, and 5 bases lay between the germline ends. CDR3 bases: TGTGCCAGCAGCTTAGGGCTTAACACCGGGGAGCTGTTTTTT. Protein product: CASSLGLNTGELFF.

This clone was seen more than once but under ten times. The chain couples TRBV14 to TRBJ2-5, with 8 bases fitting TRBD2. CDR3 length: 16 residues. The germline V gene encodes CDR1 SGHDN and CDR2 FVKESK. V lost 4 bases, J lost 1 base, and 8 bases stayed unmatched. The CDR3 DNA follows: TGTGCCAGCAGCCCCGTGGTAGCGGGGACCCAAGAGACCCAGTACTTC. Encoded protein: CASSPVVAGTQETQYF.

The V gene is TRBV27, the J gene TRBJ1-2, with TRBD1 matching 8 bases. The CDR3 sequence is 17 residues long. Losses at the gene ends were 7 bases for V and 6 bases for J; bases not matched to a gene: 19. Germline V gene data show CDR1 as MNHEY and CDR2 as SMNVEV (reference sequence). The CDR3 nucleotides are TGTGCCAGCACCTCACCCAGCAGCGGACAGGGCGTTAATGGCTACACCTTC. Residues: CASTSPSSGQGVNGYTF.

The chain recombines TRBV7-9 with TRBJ2-7; tentative D call: TRBD1 (5 bases). CDR1 and CDR2 from the germline V gene are SEHNR and FQNEAQ (reference sequence). The ends were cut back, 5 bases at V and 4 bases at J, with 9 bases in the middle. This CDR3 has 12 residues. The CDR3 sequence is CASSLGVYEQYF. The CDR3 DNA reads as TGTGCCAGCAGCCTAGGGGTTTACGAGCAGTACTTC.

V gene TRBV13 combines with J gene TRBJ1-1; no firm D call. The CDR3 has 13 residues. V dropped 3 bases and J dropped 5 bases, with 10 bases sitting between them. CDR1 and CDR2 (germline): PRHDT, FYEKMQ (reference sequence). In DNA form, the CDR3 reads TGTGCCAGCAGCTTTCGGGATAGGACTGAAGCTTTCTTT. It encodes CASSFRDRTEAFF.

V usage is TRBV25-1 and J usage is TRBJ2-5; D might be TRBD1 or TRBD2, each matching 5 bases. The ends were cut back, 1 base at V and 7 bases at J, with 13 bases in the middle. Germline CDR1 and CDR2: MGHDK and SYGVNS. CDR3 length: 14 residues. The CDR3 region has the DNA TGTGCCAGCAGTGAATGGTCAGGGAGCGGGACCCAGTACTTC. Translated: CASSEWSGSGTQYF.

CDR3 residues: CASSWDRGTDTQYF. Here the CDR3 DNA reads TGTGCCAGCAGCTGGGACAGGGGCACAGATACGCAGTATTTT. V gene TRBV5-4 combines with J gene TRBJ2-3; 9 bases agree with TRBD1. Germline V gene lookup returns CDR1 SGHNT and CDR2 YYREEE (reference sequence). J gave up 1 base and V 3 bases, and 0 bases lay outside the gene matches. The CDR3 runs 14 residues.

This rearrangement joins TRBV7-3 to TRBJ2-1, with D unclear. Germline V gene data show CDR1 as SGHTA and CDR2 as FQGTGA. V was cut by 5 bases and J by 7 bases, with 12 bases left in between. This CDR3 has 13 amino acids. The CDR3 region has the DNA TGTGCCAGCAGCCAAAACATGGGAAATGAGCAGTTCTTC. Amino acid sequence: CASSQNMGNEQFF.

The chain joins TRBV27 to TRBJ1-6, with D unresolved. The V gene's germline CDR1 is MNHEY and CDR2 SMNVEV (reference sequence). The ends were cut back, 0 bases at V and 3 bases at J, with 6 bases in the middle. CDR3 length equals 15 residues. In nucleotides, the CDR3 is TGTGCCAGCAGTTTATCGGTAGACTATAATTCACCCCTCCACTTT. Encoded protein: CASSLSVDYNSPLHF.

The chain joins TRBV9 to TRBJ2-7; no clear D gene. Trimming left V 4 bases short and J 2 bases short, with 16 bases between. The CDR3 totals 15 residues. Germline assignment: CDR1 SGDLS and CDR2 YYNGEE. The CDR3 DNA is TGTGCCAGCAGCCCCCCCCAGGCGCTCCCCTACGAGCAGTACTTC. Encoded protein: CASSPPQALPYEQYF.

The chain combines TRBV7-9 with TRBJ2-7; D may be TRBD1 (5 bases). V was cut by 5 bases and J by 4 bases, with 15 bases left in between. The CDR3 spans 14 residues. Germline V gives CDR1 SEHNR, CDR2 FQNEAQ (reference sequence). The CDR3 DNA is TGTGCCAGCAGCCCCCGTGGCAGGGAATACGAGCAGTACTTC. Translating it yields CASSPRGREYEQYF.

The chain is built from TRBV5-1 and TRBJ2-1, with D possibly being TRBD2 (5 bases). From germline, CDR1 is SGHRS and CDR2 YFSETQ. Trimming took off 5 bases at V and 6 bases at J, with 15 bases between the two ends. The CDR3 loop spans 14 amino acids. The CDR3 bases are TGCGCCAGCAGATCAACTCCGGCGGGCAATGAGCAGTTCTTC. This sequence encodes CASRSTPAGNEQFF.

The genes are TRBV6-5 and TRBJ1-2; D call uncertain. Germline V gene lookup returns CDR1 MNHEY and CDR2 SVGAGI. The CDR3 runs 14 residues. V was trimmed by 6 bases and J by 0 bases, leaving 11 bases between them. CDR3 DNA: TGTGCCAGCAGACCCAGAGACTCTAACTATGGCTACACCTTC. Its translation is CASRPRDSNYGYTF.

V gene TRBV6-5 combines with J gene TRBJ1-2; 9 nucleotides align to TRBD1. This CDR3 spans 14 amino acids. The germline V gene encodes CDR1 MNHEY and CDR2 SVGAGI. Trimming took 4 bases from V and 8 from J; bases not matched to a gene: 8. CDR3 in DNA: TGTGCCAGCAGTTTACAGGGGGCGATTGACGGCTACACCTTC. This sequence encodes CASSLQGAIDGYTF.

The V and J genes are TRBV29-1 and TRBJ2-2, with 8 bases matching TRBD1. The CDR3 contains 13 residues. The germline V gene has CDR1 SQVTM and CDR2 ANQGSEA. With 5 bases clipped from V and 5 bases from J, the junction kept 4 bases outside the gene matches. The CDR3 DNA reads as TGCAGCGTTCTCAGGGGGCTAACCGGGGAGCTGTTTTTT. As protein: CSVLRGLTGELFF.

J is TRBJ2-1 and V is TRBV19, with 10 bases fitting TRBD2. The germline V gene has CDR1 LNHDA and CDR2 SQIVND (reference sequence). The CDR3 contains 16 residues. The V segment lost 1 base and the J segment 10 bases; nucleotides outside the gene matches: 10. Here the CDR3 reads CASSIAGLAAGREQFF. As DNA, the CDR3 is TGTGCCAGTAGTATAGCCGGACTAGCGGCGGGCCGAGAGCAGTTCTTC.

The gene calls are TRBV7-3 and TRBJ1-6; tentative D call: TRBD1 (6 bases). Germline V gene data show CDR1 as SGHTA and CDR2 as FQGTGA. Trimming took off 3 bases at V and 7 bases at J, with 7 bases between the two ends. The CDR3 sequence is 13 residues long. CDR3 nucleotide sequence: TGTGCCAGCAGCTTGACAGGAAATTCACCCCTCCACTTT. Protein: CASSLTGNSPLHF.

V and J are TRBV7-2 and TRBJ2-5, with TRBD2 identical over 9 bases. With V trimmed by 8 bases and J by 1 base, 5 bases remained unmatched. This CDR3 spans 14 amino acids. From germline, CDR1 is SGHTA and CDR2 FQGNSA. Here the CDR3 reads CASESGGPQETQYF. The CDR3 nucleotides read TGTGCCAGCGAAAGCGGGGGGCCCCAAGAGACCCAGTACTTC. The full variable domain, with the rest looked up from reference TRBV7-2 and TRBJ2-5, is GAGVSQSPSNKVTEKGKDVELRCDPISGHTALYWYRQSLGQGLEFLIYFQGNSAPDKSGLPSDRFSAERTGGSVSTLTIQRTQQEDSAVYLCASESGGPQETQYFGPGTRLLVL.

The chain links TRBV6-5 to TRBJ2-7; 7 nucleotides agree with TRBD2. V gave up 0 bases and J gave up 6 bases; unmatched junction bases: 5. This CDR3 is 14 amino acids long. CDR1 and CDR2 from the germline V gene are MNHEY and SVGAGI. CDR3 sequence reads: CASSYSNGEGEQYF. DNA for the CDR3: TGTGCCAGCAGTTACTCTAATGGGGAGGGCGAGCAGTACTTC.

This sequence joins TRBV7-9 and TRBJ2-1; 10 bases line up with TRBD1. V shed 5 bases and J 6 bases; nucleotides not matched to a gene: 7. There are 15 residues in the CDR3. Germline V lookup: CDR1 SEHNR, CDR2 FQNEAQ (reference sequence). In nucleotides, the CDR3 is TGTGCCAGCAGCATCCCCGGGACAGGGGCCAATGAGCAGTTCTTC. Translation gives CASSIPGTGANEQFF.

This clone came up once. V gene TRBV19 combines with J gene TRBJ2-2; TRBD2 aligns across 12 bases. The J segment lost 2 bases and the V segment lost 6 bases, leaving 10 bases of the junction unmatched. The CDR3 has 18 amino acids. CDR1 and CDR2 (germline): LNHDA, SQIVND (reference sequence). CDR3 in DNA: TGTGCCAGTAGACCACTAGCGGGGGGTCGGGTCAACACCGGGGAGCTGTTTTTT. Its translation is CASRPLAGGRVNTGELFF. The variable domain in full, with the rest retrieved from reference TRBV19 and TRBJ2-2, is DGGITQSPKYLFRKEGQNVTLSCEQNLNHDAMYWYRQDPGQGLRLIYYSQIVNDFQKGDIAEGYSVSREKKESFPLTVTSAQKNPTAFYLCASRPLAGGRVNTGELFFGEGSRLTVL.